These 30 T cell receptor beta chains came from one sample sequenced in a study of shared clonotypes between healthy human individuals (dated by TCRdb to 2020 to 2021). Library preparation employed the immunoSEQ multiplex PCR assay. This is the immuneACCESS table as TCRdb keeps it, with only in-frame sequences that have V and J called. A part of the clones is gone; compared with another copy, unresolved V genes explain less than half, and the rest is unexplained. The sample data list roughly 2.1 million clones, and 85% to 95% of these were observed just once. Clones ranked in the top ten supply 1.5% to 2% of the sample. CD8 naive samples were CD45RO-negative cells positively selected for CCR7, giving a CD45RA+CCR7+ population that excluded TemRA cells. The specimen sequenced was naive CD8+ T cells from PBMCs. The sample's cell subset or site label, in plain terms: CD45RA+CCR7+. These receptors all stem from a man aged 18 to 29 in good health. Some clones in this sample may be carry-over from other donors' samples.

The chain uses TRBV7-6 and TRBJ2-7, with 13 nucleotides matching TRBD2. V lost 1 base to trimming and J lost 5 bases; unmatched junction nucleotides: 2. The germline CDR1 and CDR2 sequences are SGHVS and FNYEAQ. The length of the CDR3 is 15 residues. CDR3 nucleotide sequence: TGTGCCAGCAGCTTAGGGACTAGCGGGAGAAACGAGCAGTACTTC. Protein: CASSLGTSGRNEQYF.

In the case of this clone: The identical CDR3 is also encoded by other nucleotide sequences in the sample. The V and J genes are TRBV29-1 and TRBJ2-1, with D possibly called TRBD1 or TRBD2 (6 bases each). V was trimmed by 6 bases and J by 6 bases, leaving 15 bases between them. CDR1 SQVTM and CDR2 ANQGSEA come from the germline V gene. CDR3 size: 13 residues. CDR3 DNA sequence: TGCAGCGTAGTAGGGGGGCGCGGCAATGAGCAGTTCTTC. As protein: CSVVGGRGNEQFF.

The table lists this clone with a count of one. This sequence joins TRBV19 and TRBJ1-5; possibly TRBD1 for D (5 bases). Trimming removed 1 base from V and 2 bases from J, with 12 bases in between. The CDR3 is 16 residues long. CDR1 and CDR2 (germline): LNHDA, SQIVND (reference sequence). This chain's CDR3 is CASSIVRDGGNQPQHF. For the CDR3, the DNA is TGTGCCAGTAGTATAGTCAGGGATGGAGGCAATCAGCCCCAGCATTTT.

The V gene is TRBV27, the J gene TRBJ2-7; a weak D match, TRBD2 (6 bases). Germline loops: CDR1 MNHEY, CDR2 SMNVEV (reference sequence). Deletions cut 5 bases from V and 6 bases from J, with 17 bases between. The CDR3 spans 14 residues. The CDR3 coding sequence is TGTGCCAGCAGTCTACTAGGAGGGCTCCGCGAGCAGTACTTC. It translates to CASSLLGGLREQYF.

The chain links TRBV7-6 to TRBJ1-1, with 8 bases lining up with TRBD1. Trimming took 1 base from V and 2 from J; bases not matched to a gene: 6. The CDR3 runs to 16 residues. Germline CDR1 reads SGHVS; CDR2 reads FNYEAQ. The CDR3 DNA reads TGTGCCAGCAGCTTAGGGGAGACAGGGGATAACACTGAAGCTTTCTTT. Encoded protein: CASSLGETGDNTEAFF.

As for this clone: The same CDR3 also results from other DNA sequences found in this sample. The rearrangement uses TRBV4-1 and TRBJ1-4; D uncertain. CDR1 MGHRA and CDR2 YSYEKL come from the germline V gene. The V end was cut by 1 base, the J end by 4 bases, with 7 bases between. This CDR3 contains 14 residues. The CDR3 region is CASSQVGGNEKLFF. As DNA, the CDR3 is TGCGCCAGCAGCCAAGTGGGAGGTAATGAAAAACTGTTTTTT.

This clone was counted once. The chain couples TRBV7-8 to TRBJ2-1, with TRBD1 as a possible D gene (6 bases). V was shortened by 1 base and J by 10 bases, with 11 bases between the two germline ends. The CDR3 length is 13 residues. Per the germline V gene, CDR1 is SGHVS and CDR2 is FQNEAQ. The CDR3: CASSLETGQEQFF. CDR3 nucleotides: TGTGCCAGCAGCTTAGAAACAGGGCAGGAGCAGTTCTTC. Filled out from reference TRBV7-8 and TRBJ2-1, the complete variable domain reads GAGVSQSPRYKVAKRGQDVALRCDPISGHVSLFWYQQALGQGPEFLTYFQNEAQLDKSGLPSDRFFAERPEGSVSTLKIQRTQQEDSAVYLCASSLETGQEQFFGPGTRLTVL.

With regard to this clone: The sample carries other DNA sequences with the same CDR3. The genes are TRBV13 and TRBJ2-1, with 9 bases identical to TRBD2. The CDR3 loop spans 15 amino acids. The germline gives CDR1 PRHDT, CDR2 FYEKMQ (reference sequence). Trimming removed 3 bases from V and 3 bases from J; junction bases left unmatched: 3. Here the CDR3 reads CASSLAGGGYNEQFF. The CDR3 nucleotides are TGTGCCAGCAGCTTGGCGGGAGGGGGCTACAATGAGCAGTTCTTC.

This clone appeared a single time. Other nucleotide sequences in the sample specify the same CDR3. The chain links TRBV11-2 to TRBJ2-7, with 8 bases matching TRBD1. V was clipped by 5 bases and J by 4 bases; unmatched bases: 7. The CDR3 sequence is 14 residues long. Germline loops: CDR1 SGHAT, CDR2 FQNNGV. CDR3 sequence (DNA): TGTGCCAGCAGCCCCGGGACAGGTTTTTACGAGCAGTACTTC. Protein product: CASSPGTGFYEQYF. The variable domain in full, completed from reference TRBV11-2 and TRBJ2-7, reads EAGVAQSPRYKIIEKRQSVAFWCNPISGHATLYWYQQILGQGPKLLIQFQNNGVVDDSQLPKDRFSAERLKGVDSTLKIQPAKLEDSAVYLCASSPGTGFYEQYFGPGTRLTVT.

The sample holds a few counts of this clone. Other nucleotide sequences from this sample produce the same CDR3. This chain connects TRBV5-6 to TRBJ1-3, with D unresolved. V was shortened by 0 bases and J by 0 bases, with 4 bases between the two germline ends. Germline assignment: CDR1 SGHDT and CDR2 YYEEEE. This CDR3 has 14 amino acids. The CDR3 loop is CASSLGSSGNTIYF. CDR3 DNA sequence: TGTGCCAGCAGCTTGGGCAGCTCTGGAAACACCATATATTTT.

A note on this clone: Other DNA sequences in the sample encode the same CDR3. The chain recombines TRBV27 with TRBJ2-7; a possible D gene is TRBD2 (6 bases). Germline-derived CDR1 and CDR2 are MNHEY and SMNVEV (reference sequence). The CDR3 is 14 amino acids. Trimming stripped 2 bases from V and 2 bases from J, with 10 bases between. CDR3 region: CASSLRRETYEQYF. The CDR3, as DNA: TGTGCCAGCAGTTTAAGGCGGGAAACCTACGAGCAGTACTTC.

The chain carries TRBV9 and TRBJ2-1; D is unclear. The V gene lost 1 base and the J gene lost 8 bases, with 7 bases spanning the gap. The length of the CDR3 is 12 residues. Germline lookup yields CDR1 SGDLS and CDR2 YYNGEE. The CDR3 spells CASSVNHDEQFF. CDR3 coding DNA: TGTGCCAGCAGCGTAAACCACGATGAGCAGTTCTTC.

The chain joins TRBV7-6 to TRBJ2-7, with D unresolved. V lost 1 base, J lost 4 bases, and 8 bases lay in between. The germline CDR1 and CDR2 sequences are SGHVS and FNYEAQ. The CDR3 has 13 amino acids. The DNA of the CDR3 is TGTGCCAGCAGCTTAGGGGTGCGGTACGAGCAGTACTTC. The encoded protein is CASSLGVRYEQYF.

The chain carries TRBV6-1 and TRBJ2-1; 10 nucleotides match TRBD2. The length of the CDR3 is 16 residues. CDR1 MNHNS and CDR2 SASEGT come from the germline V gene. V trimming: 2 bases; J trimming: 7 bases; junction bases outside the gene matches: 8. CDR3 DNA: TGTGCCAGCAGTGAATGGGGGCTAGCGGGAGCAAATGAGCAGTTCTTC. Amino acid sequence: CASSEWGLAGANEQFF.

The CDR3 DNA reads as TGCGCCAGCAGCCAGGGTACCGGGACAGCCTCCGAGCAGTACTTC. Amino acids: CASSQGTGTASEQYF. The chain uses TRBV4-3 and TRBJ2-7, with 7 bases fitting TRBD1. The CDR3 length is 15 residues. Per germline, CDR1 LGHNA and CDR2 YSLEER. J gave up 6 bases and V 3 bases, and 11 bases lay outside the gene matches.

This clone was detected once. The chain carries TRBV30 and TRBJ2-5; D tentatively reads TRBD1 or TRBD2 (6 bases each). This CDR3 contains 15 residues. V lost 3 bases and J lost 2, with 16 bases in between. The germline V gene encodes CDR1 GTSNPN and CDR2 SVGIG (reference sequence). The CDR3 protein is CAWSLGGHFQETQYF. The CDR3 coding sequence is TGTGCCTGGAGCCTGGGGGGACACTTTCAAGAGACCCAGTACTTC.

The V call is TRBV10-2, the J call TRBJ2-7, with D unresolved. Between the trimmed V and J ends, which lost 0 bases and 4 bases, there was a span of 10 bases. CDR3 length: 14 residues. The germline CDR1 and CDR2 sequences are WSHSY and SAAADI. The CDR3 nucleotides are TGCGCCAGCAGTGAGTCGGCCGGGTCATACGAGCAGTACTTC. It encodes CASSESAGSYEQYF.

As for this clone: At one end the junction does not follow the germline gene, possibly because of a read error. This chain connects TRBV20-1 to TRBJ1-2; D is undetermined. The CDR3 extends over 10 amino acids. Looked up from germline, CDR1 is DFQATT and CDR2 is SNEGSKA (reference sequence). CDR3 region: CSARADRNFF. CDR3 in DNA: TGCAGTGCTAGAGCGGATCGCAACTTCTTC.

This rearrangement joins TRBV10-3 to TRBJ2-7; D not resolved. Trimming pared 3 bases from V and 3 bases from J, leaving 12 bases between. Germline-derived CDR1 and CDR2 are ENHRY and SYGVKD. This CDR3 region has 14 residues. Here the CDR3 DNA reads TGTGCCATCAGTGAAGGTTTCGACCACTACGAGCAGTACTTC. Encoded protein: CAISEGFDHYEQYF.

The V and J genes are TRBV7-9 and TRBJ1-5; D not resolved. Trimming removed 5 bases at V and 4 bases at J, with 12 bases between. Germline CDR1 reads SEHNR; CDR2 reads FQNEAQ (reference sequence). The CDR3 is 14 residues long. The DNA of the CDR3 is TGTGCCAGCAGCCCCATAACGGGTAATCAGCCCCAGCATTTT. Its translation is CASSPITGNQPQHF. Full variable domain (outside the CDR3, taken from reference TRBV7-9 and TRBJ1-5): DTGVSQNPRHKITKRGQNVTFRCDPISEHNRLYWYRQTLGQGPEFLTYFQNEAQLEKSRLLSDRFSAERPKGSFSTLEIQRTEQGDSAMYLCASSPITGNQPQHFGDGTRLSIL.

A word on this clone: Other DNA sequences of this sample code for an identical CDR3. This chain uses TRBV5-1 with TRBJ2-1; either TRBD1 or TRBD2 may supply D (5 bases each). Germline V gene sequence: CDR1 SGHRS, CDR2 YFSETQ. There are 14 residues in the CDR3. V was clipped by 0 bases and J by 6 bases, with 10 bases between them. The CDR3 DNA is TGCGCCAGCAGCTTGGTAGGGGCGGGCAATGAGCAGTTCTTC. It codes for CASSLVGAGNEQFF.

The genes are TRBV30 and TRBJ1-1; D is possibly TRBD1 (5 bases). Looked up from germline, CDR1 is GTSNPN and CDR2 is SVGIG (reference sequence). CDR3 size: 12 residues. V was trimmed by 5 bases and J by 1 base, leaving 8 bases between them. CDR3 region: CAWGDRNTEAFF. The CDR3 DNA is TGTGCCTGGGGAGACAGGAACACTGAAGCTTTCTTT.

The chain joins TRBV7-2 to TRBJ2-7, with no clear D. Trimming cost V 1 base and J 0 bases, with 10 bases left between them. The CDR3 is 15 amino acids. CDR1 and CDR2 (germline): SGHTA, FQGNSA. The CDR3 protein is CASSLGGRGSYEQYF. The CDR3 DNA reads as TGTGCCAGCAGCTTAGGGGGAAGAGGCTCCTACGAGCAGTACTTC.

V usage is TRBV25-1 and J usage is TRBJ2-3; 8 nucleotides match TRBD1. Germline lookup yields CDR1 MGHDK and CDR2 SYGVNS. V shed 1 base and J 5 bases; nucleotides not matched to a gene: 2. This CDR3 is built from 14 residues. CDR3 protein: CASSEWTGRDTQYF. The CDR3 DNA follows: TGTGCCAGCAGTGAATGGACAGGGCGAGATACGCAGTATTTT.

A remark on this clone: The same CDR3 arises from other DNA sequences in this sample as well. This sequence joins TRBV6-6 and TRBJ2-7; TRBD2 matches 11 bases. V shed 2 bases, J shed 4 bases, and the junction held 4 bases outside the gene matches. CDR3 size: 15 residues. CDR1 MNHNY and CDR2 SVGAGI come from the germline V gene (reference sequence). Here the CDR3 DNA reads TGTGCCAGCAGTTACGGGCTAGCGGGAGGATACGAGCAGTACTTC. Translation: CASSYGLAGGYEQYF.

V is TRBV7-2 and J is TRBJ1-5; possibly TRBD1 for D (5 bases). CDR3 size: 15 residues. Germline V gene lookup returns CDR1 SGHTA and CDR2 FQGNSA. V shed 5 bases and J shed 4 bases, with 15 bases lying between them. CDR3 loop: CASSVDAGGNQPQHF. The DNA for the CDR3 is TGTGCCAGCAGCGTCGATGCGGGGGGTAATCAGCCCCAGCATTTT. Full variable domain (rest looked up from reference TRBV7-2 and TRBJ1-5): GAGVSQSPSNKVTEKGKDVELRCDPISGHTALYWYRQSLGQGLEFLIYFQGNSAPDKSGLPSDRFSAERTGGSVSTLTIQRTQQEDSAVYLCASSVDAGGNQPQHFGDGTRLSIL.

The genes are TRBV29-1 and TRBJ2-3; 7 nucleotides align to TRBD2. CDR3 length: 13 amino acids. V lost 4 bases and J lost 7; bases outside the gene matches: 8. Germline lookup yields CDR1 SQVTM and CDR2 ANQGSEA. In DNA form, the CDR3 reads TGCAGCGTTGGTCGTAAGCGGGAAAATACGCAGTATTTT. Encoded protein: CSVGRKRENTQYF.

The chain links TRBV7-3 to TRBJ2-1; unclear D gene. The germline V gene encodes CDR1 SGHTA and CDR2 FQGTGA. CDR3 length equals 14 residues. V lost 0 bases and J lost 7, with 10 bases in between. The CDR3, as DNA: TGTGCCAGCAGCTTAACGGGATTAGGGAATGAGCAGTTCTTC. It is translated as CASSLTGLGNEQFF. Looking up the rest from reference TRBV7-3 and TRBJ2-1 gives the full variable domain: GAGVSQTPSNKVTEKGKYVELRCDPISGHTALYWYRQSLGQGPEFLIYFQGTGAADDSGLPNDRFFAVRPEGSVSTLKIQRTERGDSAVYLCASSLTGLGNEQFFGPGTRLTVL.

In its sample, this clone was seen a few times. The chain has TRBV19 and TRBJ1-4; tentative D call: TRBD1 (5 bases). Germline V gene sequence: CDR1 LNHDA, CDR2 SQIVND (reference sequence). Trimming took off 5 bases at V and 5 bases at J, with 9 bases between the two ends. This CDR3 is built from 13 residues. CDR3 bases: TGTGCCAGTAGTTCGGGACTCAATGAAAAACTGTTTTTT. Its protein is CASSSGLNEKLFF.

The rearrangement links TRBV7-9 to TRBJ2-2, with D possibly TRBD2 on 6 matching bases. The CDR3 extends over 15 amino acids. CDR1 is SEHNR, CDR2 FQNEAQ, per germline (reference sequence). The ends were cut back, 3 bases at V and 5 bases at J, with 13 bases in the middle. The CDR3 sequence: CASSLSGGVTGELFF. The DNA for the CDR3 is TGTGCCAGCAGCTTGAGCGGAGGGGTAACCGGGGAGCTGTTTTTT.